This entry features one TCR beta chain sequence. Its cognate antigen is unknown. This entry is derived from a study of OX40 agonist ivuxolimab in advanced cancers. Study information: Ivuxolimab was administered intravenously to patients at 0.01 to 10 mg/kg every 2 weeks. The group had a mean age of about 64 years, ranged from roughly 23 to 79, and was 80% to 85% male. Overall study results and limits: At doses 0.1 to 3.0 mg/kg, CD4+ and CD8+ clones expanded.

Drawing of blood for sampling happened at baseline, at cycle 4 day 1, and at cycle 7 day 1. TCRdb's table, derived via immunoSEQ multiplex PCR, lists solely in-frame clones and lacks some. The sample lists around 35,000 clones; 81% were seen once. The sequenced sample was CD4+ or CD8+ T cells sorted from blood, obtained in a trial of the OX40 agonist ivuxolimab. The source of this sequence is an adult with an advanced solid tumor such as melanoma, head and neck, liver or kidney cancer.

CDR3 nucleotide sequence: TGTGCCAGCAGCGCTCAGGGACTAGCGATGACCGGGGAGCTGTTTTTT. Encoded protein: CASSAQGLAMTGELFF. The gene calls are TRBV9 and TRBJ2-2, with 10 positions matching TRBD2. CDR3 length equals 16 residues. Trimming removed 3 bases from V and 5 bases from J; junction bases left unmatched: 7. CDR1 SGDLS and CDR2 YYNGEE come from the germline V gene.